A selection of T cell receptor beta chains follows, all from one sample in a study of molecular identifiers for immune sequencing clone quantification. One entry per CDR3 protein results from TCRdb running MiXCR on the PCR reads. The sample lists tens of thousands of distinct CDR3 sequences; around 18% were seen once. Sequenced material: naive CD8+ T cells from blood, with Jurkat cell RNA spiked in. The receptors were sampled from a human donor in good health. Some libraries in this study had Jurkat cell RNA spiked in. Each CDR3 is given with its conserved first and last residue. For some rows the clone size is stated as once, few or many, or as a class when expanded; others skip it.

>many|TRBV29-1
CSVEGTSGRAWEQFF
>NA|TRBV18
CASSPPGGRTGELFF
>many|TRBV28
CASSLTGARSYEQYF
>NA|TRBV19
CASGTTAYAQYF
>many|TRBV28
CASSLKGGVQETQYF
>NA|TRBV6-6
CASSYSDQPQHF
>many|TRBV9
CASSGETGGPWIDTQYF
>many|TRBV5-1
CASSPDRGRLNPQETQYF
>NA|TRBV6-1
CASSGSARDRSHSYEQYF
>many|TRBV5-4
CASSSTSASPYNEQFF
>many|TRBV5-4
CASSSSGSIQYF